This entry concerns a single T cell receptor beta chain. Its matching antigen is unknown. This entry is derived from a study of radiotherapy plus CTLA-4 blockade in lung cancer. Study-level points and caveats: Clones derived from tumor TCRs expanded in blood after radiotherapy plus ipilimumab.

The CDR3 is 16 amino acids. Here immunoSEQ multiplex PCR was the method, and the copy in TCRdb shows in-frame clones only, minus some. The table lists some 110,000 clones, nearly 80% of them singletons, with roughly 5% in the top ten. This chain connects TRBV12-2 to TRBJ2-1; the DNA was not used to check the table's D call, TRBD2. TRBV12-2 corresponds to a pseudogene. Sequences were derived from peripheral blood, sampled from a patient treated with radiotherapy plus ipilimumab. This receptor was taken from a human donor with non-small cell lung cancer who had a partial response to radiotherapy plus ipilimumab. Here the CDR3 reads CASRLAGGEHYNEQFF. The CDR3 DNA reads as TGTGCAAGTCGCTTAGCGGGCGGGGAACACTACAATGAGCAGTTCTTC.